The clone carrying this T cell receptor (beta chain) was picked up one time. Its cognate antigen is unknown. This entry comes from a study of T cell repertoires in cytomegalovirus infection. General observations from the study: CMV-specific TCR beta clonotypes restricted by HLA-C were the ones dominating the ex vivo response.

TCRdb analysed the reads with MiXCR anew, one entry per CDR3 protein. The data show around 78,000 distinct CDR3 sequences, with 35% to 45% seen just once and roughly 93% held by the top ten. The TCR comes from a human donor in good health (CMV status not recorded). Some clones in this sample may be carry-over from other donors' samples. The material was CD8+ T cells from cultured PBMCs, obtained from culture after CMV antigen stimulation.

The CDR3 is CASNLQQGYEQYF. Written as DNA, the CDR3 is TGTGCCAGCAACCTCCAACAGGGCTACGAGCAGTACTTC. V usage is TRBV6-2 or TRBV6-3 and J usage is TRBJ2-7, with D tentatively TRBD1 (6 bases). Trimming took off 7 bases at V and 3 bases at J, with 13 bases between the two ends. The V gene's germline CDR1 is MNHEY and CDR2 SVGEGT. This CDR3 is 13 amino acids long.